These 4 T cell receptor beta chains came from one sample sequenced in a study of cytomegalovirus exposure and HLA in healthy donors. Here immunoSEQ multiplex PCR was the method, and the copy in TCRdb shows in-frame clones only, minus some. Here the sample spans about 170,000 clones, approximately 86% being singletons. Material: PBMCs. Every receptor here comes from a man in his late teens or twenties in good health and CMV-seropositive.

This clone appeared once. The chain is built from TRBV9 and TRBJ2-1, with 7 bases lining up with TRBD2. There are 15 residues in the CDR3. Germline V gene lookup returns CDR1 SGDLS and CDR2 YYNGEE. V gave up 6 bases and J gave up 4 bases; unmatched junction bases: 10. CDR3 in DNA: TGTGCCAGCACCCCTAGGGGCGGGGGTTACAATGAGCAGTTCTTC. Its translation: CASTPRGGGYNEQFF.

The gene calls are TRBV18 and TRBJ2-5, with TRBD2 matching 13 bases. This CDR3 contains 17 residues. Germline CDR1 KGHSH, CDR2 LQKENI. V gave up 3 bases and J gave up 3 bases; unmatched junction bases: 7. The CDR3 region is CASSPQSGTSGEETQYF. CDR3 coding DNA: TGTGCCAGCTCACCCCAGTCCGGGACTAGCGGGGAAGAGACCCAGTACTTC.

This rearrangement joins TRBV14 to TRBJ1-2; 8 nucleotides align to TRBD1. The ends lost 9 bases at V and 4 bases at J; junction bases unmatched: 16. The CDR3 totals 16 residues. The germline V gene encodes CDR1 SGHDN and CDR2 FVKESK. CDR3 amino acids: CARIEQGDPSCYGYTF. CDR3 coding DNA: TGTGCCAGGATAGAACAGGGGGACCCCTCTTGCTATGGCTACACCTTC.

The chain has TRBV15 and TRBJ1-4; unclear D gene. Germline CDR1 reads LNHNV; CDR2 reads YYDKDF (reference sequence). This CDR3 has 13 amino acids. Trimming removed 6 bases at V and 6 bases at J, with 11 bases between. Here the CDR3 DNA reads TGTGCCACCAGGCGAGGGAGGGATGAAAAACTGTTTTTT. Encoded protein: CATRRGRDEKLFF.